The 19 T cell receptor beta chains below all came from one sample that was sequenced in a study of blood T cell repertoires in COVID-19. Profiling relied on immunoSEQ multiplex PCR, and the TCRdb table lists in-frame clones only, not all of them. The sample carries about 8,000 clones, just over 85% recorded once. Sequenced material: peripheral blood. The origin of the receptors is a woman in her forties or fifties with active or convalescent COVID-19.

The CDR3 bases are TGTGCCAGCAGCTCCCCGGGGGGGGCAGATGGCTACACCTTC. This sequence encodes CASSSPGGADGYTF. The chain combines TRBV7-2 with TRBJ1-2, with D perhaps matching TRBD1 (6 bases). The CDR3 extends over 14 amino acids. V was trimmed by 4 bases and J by 6 bases, leaving 15 bases between them. Per germline, CDR1 SGHTA and CDR2 FQGNSA.

The V gene is TRBV29-1, the J gene TRBJ1-1; D may be TRBD1 (5 bases). The CDR3 length is 12 residues. CDR1 and CDR2 from the germline V gene are SQVTM and ANQGSEA. Trimming took off 6 bases at V and 5 bases at J, with 13 bases between the two ends. The CDR3 DNA is TGCAGCGTAGGGTCTAGGGGTACTGAAGCTTTCTTT. Its translation: CSVGSRGTEAFF.

The V gene is TRBV19, the J gene TRBJ1-1, with 7 bases that match TRBD1. Losses at the gene ends were 3 bases for V and 1 base for J; bases not matched to a gene: 5. CDR1 is LNHDA, CDR2 SQIVND, per germline (reference sequence). The CDR3 totals 15 residues. Here the CDR3 reads CASSIGQARNTEAFF. CDR3 nucleotide sequence: TGTGCCAGTAGTATCGGACAGGCGAGGAACACTGAAGCTTTCTTT.

The gene calls are TRBV28 and TRBJ2-7; D gene unclear. The CDR3 contains 15 residues. The germline gives CDR1 MDHEN, CDR2 SYDVKM. V lost 5 bases, J lost 2 bases, and 16 bases lay in between. CDR3 in DNA: TGTGCCAGCAGTCCCTCTTTTGGTACTCCCTACGAGCAGTACTTC. Amino acid sequence: CASSPSFGTPYEQYF.

The chain joins TRBV6-5 to TRBJ1-5, with TRBD1 matching 9 bases. CDR3 length: 15 residues. V lost 5 bases to trimming and J lost 5 bases; unmatched junction nucleotides: 7. From germline, CDR1 is MNHEY and CDR2 SVGAGI. CDR3 in DNA: TGTGCCAGCAGTCCAGGACAGGGGAACTATCAGCCCCAGCATTTT. Translated: CASSPGQGNYQPQHF.

The chain links TRBV13 to TRBJ2-7; 9 nucleotides align to TRBD2. Germline V gives CDR1 PRHDT, CDR2 FYEKMQ (reference sequence). The CDR3 runs 15 residues. Trimming took 1 base from V and 2 from J; bases not matched to a gene: 3. CDR3 coding DNA: TGTGCCAGCAGCTTAGAGGGGACTAGCCCCTACGAGCAGTACTTC. Amino acids: CASSLEGTSPYEQYF.

The chain combines TRBV9 with TRBJ2-5, with D possibly being TRBD1 (5 bases). The V end was cut by 0 bases, the J end by 5 bases, with 17 bases between. The CDR3 is made up of 16 amino acids. Germline CDR1 SGDLS, CDR2 YYNGEE. As DNA, the CDR3 is TGTGCCAGCAGCGTAGTGCCTCAGGGTAGGGGTGAGACCCAGTACTTC. Encoded protein: CASSVVPQGRGETQYF.

This clone was seen a handful of times. The chain couples TRBV7-9 to TRBJ1-2; a possible D gene is TRBD1 (5 bases). The V gene's germline CDR1 is SEHNR and CDR2 FQNEAQ (reference sequence). This CDR3 comprises 13 residues. V lost 5 bases, J lost 0 bases, and 7 bases lay in between. CDR3 amino acids: CASSTQANYGYTF. CDR3 nucleotides: TGTGCCAGCAGCACACAGGCTAACTATGGCTACACCTTC.

This chain joins TRBV4-3 and TRBJ2-3; D is unresolved. The CDR3 length is 15 residues. V lost 0 bases to trimming and J lost 1 base, with 8 bases between them. The germline V gene has CDR1 LGHNA and CDR2 YSLEER. In DNA form, the CDR3 reads TGCGCCAGCAGCCAAGAAACCCTAGGCACAGATACGCAGTATTTT. It yields the protein CASSQETLGTDTQYF.

The chain carries TRBV5-6 and TRBJ1-2; D unresolved. CDR3 length: 14 residues. Germline-derived CDR1 and CDR2 are SGHDT and YYEEEE. Trimming took 3 bases from V and 4 from J, leaving 13 bases between them. Written as DNA, the CDR3 is TGTGCCAGCAGCTCGGGTAGGAGGAGCTATGGCTACACCTTC. Amino acids: CASSSGRRSYGYTF.

This clone has only one observation. J is TRBJ1-1 and V is TRBV6-2 or TRBV6-3; D remains unclear. From germline, CDR1 is MNHEY and CDR2 SVGEGT. V lost 4 bases to trimming and J lost 4 bases, with 16 bases between them. This CDR3 comprises 15 residues. CDR3 amino acids: CASSSWEGRGTEAFF. In DNA form, the CDR3 reads TGTGCCAGCAGTTCCTGGGAGGGCCGAGGCACTGAAGCTTTCTTT.

This clone was recorded only once. The CDR3 nucleotides are TGTGCCAGCAGTTCCCCCAGGGGGTCTTCCTACGAGCAGTACTTC. It codes for CASSSPRGSSYEQYF. This sequence joins TRBV6-5 and TRBJ2-7; 7 bases are shared with TRBD1. The CDR3 covers 15 residues. J gave up 1 base and V 4 bases, and 7 bases lay outside the gene matches. In germline, CDR1 is MNHEY, CDR2 SVGAGI.

This clone was detected only a few times. This chain uses TRBV18 with TRBJ2-5, with D unresolved. Germline-derived CDR1 and CDR2 are KGHSH and LQKENI. V was trimmed by 3 bases and J by 2 bases, leaving 7 bases between them. The CDR3 length is 13 residues. The CDR3 region is CASSPLAQETQYF. For the CDR3, the DNA is TGTGCCAGCTCACCTTTGGCACAAGAGACCCAGTACTTC.

The chain carries TRBV27 and TRBJ1-2, with no clear D. This CDR3 has 13 residues. Trimming removed 2 bases from V and 8 bases from J, with 12 bases in between. The germline gives CDR1 MNHEY, CDR2 SMNVEV (reference sequence). The CDR3: CASSLSGYQGYTF. CDR3 nucleotide sequence: TGTGCCAGCAGTTTAAGCGGTTATCAGGGCTACACCTTC.

By share of the sample, this clone is medium-sized. J is TRBJ2-1 and V is TRBV27; 13 nucleotides agree with TRBD2. The CDR3 extends over 17 amino acids. V lost 6 bases to trimming and J lost 7 bases; unmatched junction nucleotides: 12. CDR1 and CDR2 from the germline V gene are MNHEY and SMNVEV (reference sequence). CDR3 nucleotide sequence: TGTGCCAGCAGGGCTAGCCCGGGACTAGCGGGGCTTAATGAGCAGTTCTTC. It codes for CASRASPGLAGLNEQFF.

The CDR3 sequence: CASSLSGVVETQYF. The CDR3 region has the DNA TGTGCCAGCAGCTTGTCCGGGGTGGTCGAGACCCAGTACTTC. The chain carries TRBV7-2 and TRBJ2-5; maybe TRBD2 (5 bases). CDR1 and CDR2 from the germline V gene are SGHTA and FQGNSA. Trimming cost V 3 bases and J 5 bases, with 13 bases left between them. The CDR3 runs to 14 residues. Full variable domain (missing parts from reference TRBV7-2 and TRBJ2-5): GAGVSQSPSNKVTEKGKDVELRCDPISGHTALYWYRQSLGQGLEFLIYFQGNSAPDKSGLPSDRFSAERTGGSVSTLTIQRTQQEDSAVYLCASSLSGVVETQYFGPGTRLLVL.

The rearrangement uses TRBV7-3 and TRBJ1-1, with TRBD1 matching over 8 bases. Germline trimming cut 4 bases from V and 2 bases from J; bases unmatched to any gene: 12. This CDR3 contains 17 residues. The germline V gene encodes CDR1 SGHTA and CDR2 FQGTGA. The CDR3 DNA follows: TGTGCCAGCAGCTCCTACAGGGGGGGACCGATTAACACTGAAGCTTTCTTT. This translates into CASSSYRGGPINTEAFF.

The chain links TRBV2 to TRBJ1-5; TRBD1 is a possible D gene (5 bases). Germline loops: CDR1 SNHLY, CDR2 FYNNEI. The CDR3 is 14 amino acids. V lost 1 base and J 3 bases, leaving 7 bases between the germline ends. CDR3 coding DNA: TGTGCCAGCAGTGAAGAACAGGTCAATCAGCCCCAGCATTTT. Translated: CASSEEQVNQPQHF.

The gene calls are TRBV2 and TRBJ2-3, with TRBD2 as a possible D gene (6 bases). Trimming shortened V by 6 bases and J by 2 bases, and 9 bases separated the two germline ends. This CDR3 region has 13 residues. CDR1 is SNHLY, CDR2 FYNNEI, per germline. The CDR3 here is CASRGDFTDTQYF. The CDR3 DNA sequence: TGTGCCAGCAGGGGGGACTTCACAGATACGCAGTATTTT.